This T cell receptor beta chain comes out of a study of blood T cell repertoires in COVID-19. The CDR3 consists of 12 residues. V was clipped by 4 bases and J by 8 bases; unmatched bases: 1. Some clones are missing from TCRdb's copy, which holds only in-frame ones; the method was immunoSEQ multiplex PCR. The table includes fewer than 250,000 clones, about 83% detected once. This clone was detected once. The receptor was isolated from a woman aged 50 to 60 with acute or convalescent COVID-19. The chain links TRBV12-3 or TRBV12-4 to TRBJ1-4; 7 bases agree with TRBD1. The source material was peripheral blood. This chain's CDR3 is CASSSTGEKLFF. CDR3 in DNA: TGTGCCAGCAGTTCGACAGGGGAAAAACTGTTTTTT.